Reported below is one T cell receptor (beta chain). These data are taken from a study of blood T cell repertoires in COVID-19. Data came from immunoSEQ multiplex PCR; TCRdb stores just in-frame clones and leaves some out. The data contain hundreds of thousands of clones, approximately 85% of them singletons. Germline V gene lookup returns CDR1 SGHVS and CDR2 FQNEAQ. The CDR3 runs to 11 residues. Between the trimmed V and J ends, which lost 10 bases and 9 bases, there was a span of 10 bases. The V and J genes are TRBV7-8 and TRBJ1-6; D may be TRBD1 (5 bases). Input material: peripheral blood. This TCR came from a man aged 45-65 years with active or convalescent COVID-19. CDR3 protein: CATEGVSPLHF. The CDR3 bases are TGTGCCACGGAAGGGGTTTCACCCCTCCACTTT. Together with reference TRBV7-8 and TRBJ1-6, the CDR3 gives the full variable domain: GAGVSQSPRYKVAKRGQDVALRCDPISGHVSLFWYQQALGQGPEFLTYFQNEAQLDKSGLPSDRFFAERPEGSVSTLKIQRTQQEDSAVYLCATEGVSPLHFGNGTRLTVT.